The entry below describes one TCR beta chain. The target antigen is unknown. Germline CDR1 reads MDHEN; CDR2 reads SYDVKM. Trimming shortened V by 3 bases and J by 7 bases, and 10 bases separated the two germline ends. This CDR3 region has 13 residues. The PCR had 60 Vbeta and 13 Jbeta primers. The repertoire was sequenced with immunoSEQ multiplex PCR; TCRdb's copy has only in-frame clones and lacks some. The sample has about 82,000 clones; approximately 69% are singletons. This entry comes from a study of cytomegalovirus exposure and HLA in healthy donors. Study findings and constraints: The authors considered a cluster of highly shared sequence variants likely to be a sequencing artifact.

The TCR sequence derives from a woman aged 45-65 years in good health and CMV-seropositive. The chain employs TRBV28 and TRBJ1-5; D might be TRBD1 (5 bases). The sequenced material came from PBMCs. The CDR3 protein is CASSFLKGQPQHF. In nucleotides, the CDR3 is TGTGCCAGCAGTTTCCTGAAGGGGCAGCCCCAGCATTTT.